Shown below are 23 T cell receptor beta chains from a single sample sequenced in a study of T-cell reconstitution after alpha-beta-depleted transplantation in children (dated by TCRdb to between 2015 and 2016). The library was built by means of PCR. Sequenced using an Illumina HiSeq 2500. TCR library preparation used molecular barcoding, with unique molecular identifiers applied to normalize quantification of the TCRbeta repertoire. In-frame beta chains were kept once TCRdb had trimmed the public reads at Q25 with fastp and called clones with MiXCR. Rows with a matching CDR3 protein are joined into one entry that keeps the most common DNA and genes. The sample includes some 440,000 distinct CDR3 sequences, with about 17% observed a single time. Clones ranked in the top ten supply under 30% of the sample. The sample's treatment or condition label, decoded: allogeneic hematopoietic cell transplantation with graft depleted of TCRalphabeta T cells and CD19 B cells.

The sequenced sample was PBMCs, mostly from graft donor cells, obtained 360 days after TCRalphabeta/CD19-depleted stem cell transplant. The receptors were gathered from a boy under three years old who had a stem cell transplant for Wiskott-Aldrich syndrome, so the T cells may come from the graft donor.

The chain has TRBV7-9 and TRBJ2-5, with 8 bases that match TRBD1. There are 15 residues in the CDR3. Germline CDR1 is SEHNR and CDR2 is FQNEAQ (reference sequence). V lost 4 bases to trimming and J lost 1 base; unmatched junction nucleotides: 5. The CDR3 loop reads CASSSGTGIQETQYF. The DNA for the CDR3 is TGTGCCAGCAGCTCCGGGACAGGAATCCAAGAGACCCAGTACTTC.

CDR3 sequence: CATSSGHYTDTQYF. In DNA, the CDR3 is TGTGCCACCAGCAGCGGACACTACACAGATACGCAGTATTTT. The genes are TRBV15 and TRBJ2-3; a weak D match, TRBD1 (5 bases). The CDR3 sequence is 14 residues long. Germline V gene sequence: CDR1 LNHNV, CDR2 YYDKDF (reference sequence). Trimming took 3 bases from V and 2 from J, leaving 9 bases between them.

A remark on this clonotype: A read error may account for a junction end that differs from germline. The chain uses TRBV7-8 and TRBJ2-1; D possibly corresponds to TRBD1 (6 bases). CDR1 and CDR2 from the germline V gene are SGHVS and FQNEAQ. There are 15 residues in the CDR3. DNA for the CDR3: TGTGTCAGCAGCTTAGTTAGAGGGACACGCAATGAGCAGTTCTTC. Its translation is CVSSLVRGTRNEQFF.

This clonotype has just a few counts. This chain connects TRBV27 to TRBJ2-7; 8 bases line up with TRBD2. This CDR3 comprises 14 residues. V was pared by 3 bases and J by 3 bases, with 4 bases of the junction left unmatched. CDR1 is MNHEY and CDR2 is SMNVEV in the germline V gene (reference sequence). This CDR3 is CASSFGRARYEQYF. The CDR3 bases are TGTGCCAGCAGTTTCGGGAGGGCACGCTACGAGCAGTACTTC.

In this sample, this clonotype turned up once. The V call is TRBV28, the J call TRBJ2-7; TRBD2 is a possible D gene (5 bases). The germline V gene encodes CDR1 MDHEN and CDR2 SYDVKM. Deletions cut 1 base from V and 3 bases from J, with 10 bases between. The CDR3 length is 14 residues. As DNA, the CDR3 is TGTGCCAGCAGTTTATATGTTGGGAGCTACGAGCAGTACTTC. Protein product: CASSLYVGSYEQYF.

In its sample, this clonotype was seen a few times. This chain's CDR3 is CSVPGQGPYNEQFF. CDR3 DNA sequence: TGCAGCGTTCCGGGACAGGGCCCCTACAATGAGCAGTTCTTC. This chain connects TRBV29-1 to TRBJ2-1, with 9 bases lining up with TRBD1. The V gene end was trimmed by 5 bases and the J gene end by 2 bases; junction bases not matched to a gene: 4. Germline CDR1 and CDR2: SQVTM and ANQGSEA. This CDR3 comprises 14 residues.

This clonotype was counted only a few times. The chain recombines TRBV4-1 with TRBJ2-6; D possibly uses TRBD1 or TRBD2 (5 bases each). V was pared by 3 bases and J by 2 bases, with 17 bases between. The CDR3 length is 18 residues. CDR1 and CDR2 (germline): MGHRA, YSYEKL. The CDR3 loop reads CASSQPEGRFAGANVLTF. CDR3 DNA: TGCGCCAGCAGCCAGCCTGAGGGGCGCTTTGCTGGGGCCAACGTCCTGACTTTC.

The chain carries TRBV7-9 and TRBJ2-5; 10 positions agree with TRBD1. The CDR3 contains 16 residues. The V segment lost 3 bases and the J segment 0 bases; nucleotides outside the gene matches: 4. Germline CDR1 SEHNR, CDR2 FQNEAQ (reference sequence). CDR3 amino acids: CASSFSGTGDQETQYF. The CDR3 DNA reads TGTGCCAGCAGCTTTTCCGGGACAGGGGACCAAGAGACCCAGTACTTC.

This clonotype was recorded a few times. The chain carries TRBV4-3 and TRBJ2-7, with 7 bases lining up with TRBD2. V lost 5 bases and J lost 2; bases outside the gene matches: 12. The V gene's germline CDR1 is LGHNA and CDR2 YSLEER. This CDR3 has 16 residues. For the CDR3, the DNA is TGCGCCAGCAGCTCAGGCATACTAGCGCATCCCTACGAGCAGTACTTC. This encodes CASSSGILAHPYEQYF.

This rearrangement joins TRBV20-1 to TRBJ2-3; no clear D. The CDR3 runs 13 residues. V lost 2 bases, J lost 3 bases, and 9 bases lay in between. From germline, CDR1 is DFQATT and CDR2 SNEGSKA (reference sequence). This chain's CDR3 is CSARLVPTDTQYF. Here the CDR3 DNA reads TGCAGTGCTAGACTAGTCCCAACAGATACGCAGTATTTT.

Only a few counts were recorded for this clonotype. The CDR3 DNA reads TGCGCCAGCAGCTTGGGTCCGAGGACCGCCATTGAGACCCAGTACTTC. It encodes CASSLGPRTAIETQYF. This chain connects TRBV5-1 to TRBJ2-5; D uncertain. The CDR3 covers 16 residues. V dropped 0 bases and J dropped 5 bases, with 17 bases sitting between them. CDR1 is SGHRS and CDR2 is YFSETQ in the germline V gene.

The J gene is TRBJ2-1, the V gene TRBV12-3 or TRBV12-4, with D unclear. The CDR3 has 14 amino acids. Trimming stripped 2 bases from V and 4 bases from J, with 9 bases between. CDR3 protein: CASSLLVWYNEQFF. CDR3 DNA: TGTGCCAGCAGTTTACTAGTATGGTACAATGAGCAGTTCTTC.

This CDR3 reads CATSDYYFNEQFF. The CDR3 DNA reads as TGTGCCACCAGTGATTATTATTTTAATGAGCAGTTCTTC. The chain recombines TRBV24-1 with TRBJ2-1; no clear D. Germline V gene data show CDR1 as KGHDR and CDR2 as SFDVKD. The CDR3 is 13 amino acids. Deletions cut 2 bases from V and 7 bases from J, with 8 bases between.

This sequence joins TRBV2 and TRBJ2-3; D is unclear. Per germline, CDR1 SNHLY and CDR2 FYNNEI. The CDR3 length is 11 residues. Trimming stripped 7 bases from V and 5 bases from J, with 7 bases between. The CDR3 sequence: CASTVEDTQYF. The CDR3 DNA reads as TGTGCCAGCACGGTGGAAGATACGCAGTATTTT.

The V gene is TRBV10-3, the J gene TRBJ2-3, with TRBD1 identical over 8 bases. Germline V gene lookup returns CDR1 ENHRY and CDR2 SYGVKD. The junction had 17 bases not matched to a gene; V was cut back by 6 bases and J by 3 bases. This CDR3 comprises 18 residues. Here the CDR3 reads CAISRGTGRALGTDTQYF. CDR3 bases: TGTGCCATCAGCAGGGGGACAGGCCGTGCTTTGGGAACAGATACGCAGTATTTT.

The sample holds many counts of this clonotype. CDR3 bases: TGTGCCAGCAGACCTCCGGGACTTGTTCCCTCCTACAATGAGCAGTTCTTC. It specifies CASRPPGLVPSYNEQFF. The V call is TRBV28, the J call TRBJ2-1, with D possibly being TRBD2 (6 bases). The V gene lost 6 bases and the J gene lost 0 bases, with 18 bases spanning the gap. The CDR3 length is 17 residues. The germline CDR1 and CDR2 sequences are MDHEN and SYDVKM.

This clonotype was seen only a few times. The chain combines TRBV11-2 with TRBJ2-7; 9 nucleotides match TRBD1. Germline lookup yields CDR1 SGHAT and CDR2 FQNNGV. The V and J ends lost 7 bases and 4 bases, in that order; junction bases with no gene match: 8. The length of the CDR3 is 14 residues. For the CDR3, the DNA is TGTGCCAGCAAGACGACAGGGGGACGGTACGAGCAGTACTTC. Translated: CASKTTGGRYEQYF. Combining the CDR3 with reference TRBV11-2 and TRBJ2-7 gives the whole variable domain EAGVAQSPRYKIIEKRQSVAFWCNPISGHATLYWYQQILGQGPKLLIQFQNNGVVDDSQLPKDRFSAERLKGVDSTLKIQPAKLEDSAVYLCASKTTGGRYEQYFGPGTRLTVT.

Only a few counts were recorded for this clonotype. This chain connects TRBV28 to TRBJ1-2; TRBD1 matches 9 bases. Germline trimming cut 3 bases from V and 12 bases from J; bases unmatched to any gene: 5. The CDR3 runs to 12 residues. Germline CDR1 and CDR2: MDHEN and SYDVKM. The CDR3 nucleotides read TGTGCCAGCAGTTTGACAGGGGGAAGGGACACCTTC. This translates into CASSLTGGRDTF.

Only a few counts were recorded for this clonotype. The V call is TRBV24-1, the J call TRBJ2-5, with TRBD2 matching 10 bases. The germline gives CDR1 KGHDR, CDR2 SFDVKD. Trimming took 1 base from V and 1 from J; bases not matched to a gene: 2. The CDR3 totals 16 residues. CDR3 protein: CATSDFRLAGQETQYF. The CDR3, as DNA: TGTGCCACCAGTGATTTTCGACTAGCGGGCCAAGAGACCCAGTACTTC.

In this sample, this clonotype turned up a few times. The CDR3 DNA reads as TGTGCCAGCCCCCTCGGGAGGGGAGATGAGCAGTTCTTC. This sequence encodes CASPLGRGDEQFF. V and J are TRBV2 and TRBJ2-1, with 8 positions matching TRBD2. Germline trimming cut 8 bases from V and 8 bases from J; bases unmatched to any gene: 8. Germline V gives CDR1 SNHLY, CDR2 FYNNEI. This CDR3 contains 13 residues.

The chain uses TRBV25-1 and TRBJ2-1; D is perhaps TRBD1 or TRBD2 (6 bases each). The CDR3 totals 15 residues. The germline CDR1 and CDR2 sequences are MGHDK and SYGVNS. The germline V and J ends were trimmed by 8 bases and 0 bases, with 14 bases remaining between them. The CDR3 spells CASPKGDFSYNEQFF. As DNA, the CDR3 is TGTGCCAGCCCGAAGGGGGACTTCTCCTACAATGAGCAGTTCTTC. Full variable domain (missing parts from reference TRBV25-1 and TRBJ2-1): EADIYQTPRYLVIGTGKKITLECSQTMGHDKMYWYQQDPGMELHLIHYSYGVNSTEKGDLSSESTVSRIRTEHFPLTLESARPSHTSQYLCASPKGDFSYNEQFFGPGTRLTVL.

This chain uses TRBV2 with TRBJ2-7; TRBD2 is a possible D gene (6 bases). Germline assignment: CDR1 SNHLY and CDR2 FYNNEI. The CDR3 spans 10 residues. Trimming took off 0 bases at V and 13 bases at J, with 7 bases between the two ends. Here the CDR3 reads CASSEAGLYF. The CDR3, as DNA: TGTGCCAGCAGTGAAGCCGGACTATACTTC.

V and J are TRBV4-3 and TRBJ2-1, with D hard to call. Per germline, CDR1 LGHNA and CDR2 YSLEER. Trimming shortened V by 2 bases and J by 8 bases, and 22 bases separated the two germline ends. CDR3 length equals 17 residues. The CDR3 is CASSQLRPLTHGYEQFF. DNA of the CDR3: TGCGCCAGCAGCCAACTTAGACCCCTGACACACGGATATGAGCAGTTCTTC.